The entry below describes one T cell receptor (beta chain). The junction had 6 bases not matched to a gene; V was cut back by 8 bases and J by 4 bases. The CDR3 length is 14 residues. In germline, CDR1 is SGHAT, CDR2 FQNNGV. This entry belongs to a study of blood T cell repertoires in COVID-19. TCRdb keeps only in-frame clones here, not all; method: immunoSEQ multiplex PCR. The sample consists of around 100,000 clones, under 75% of them appearing once. The sample was peripheral blood. The source is a man older than 75 with acute or convalescent COVID-19. This chain connects TRBV11-2 to TRBJ2-5; 11 bases agree with TRBD2. CDR3 sequence (DNA): TGTGCCAGCGGAAACGGACTAGCGGGAGAGACCCAGTACTTC. Its translation: CASGNGLAGETQYF.